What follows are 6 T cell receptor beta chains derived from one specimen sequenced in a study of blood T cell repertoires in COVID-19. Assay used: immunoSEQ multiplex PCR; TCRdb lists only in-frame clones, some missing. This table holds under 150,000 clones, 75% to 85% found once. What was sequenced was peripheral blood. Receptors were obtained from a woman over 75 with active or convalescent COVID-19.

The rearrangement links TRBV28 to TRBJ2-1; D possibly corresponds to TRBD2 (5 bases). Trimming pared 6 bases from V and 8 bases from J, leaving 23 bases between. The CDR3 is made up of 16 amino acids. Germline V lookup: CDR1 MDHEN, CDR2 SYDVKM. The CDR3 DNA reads TGTGCCAGCAGCTCACTATTCACCGAGACTAATCATGAGCAGTTCTTC. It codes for CASSSLFTETNHEQFF.

Here the CDR3 DNA reads TGTGCCAGTACCCTCTCGGGCAGGGCAAGTAATGAGCAGTTCTTC. It specifies CASTLSGRASNEQFF. The chain employs TRBV19 and TRBJ2-1; TRBD1 might be the D (5 bases). Germline assignment: CDR1 LNHDA and CDR2 SQIVND (reference sequence). Trimming took 7 bases from V and 7 from J, leaving 20 bases between them. The CDR3 contains 15 residues.

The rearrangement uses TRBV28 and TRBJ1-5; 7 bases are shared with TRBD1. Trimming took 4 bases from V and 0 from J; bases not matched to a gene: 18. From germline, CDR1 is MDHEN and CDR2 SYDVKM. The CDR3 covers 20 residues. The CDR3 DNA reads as TGTGCCAGCAGTTCCGATGGGCGGGACAGTCTAAAGTATAGCAATCAGCCCCAGCATTTT. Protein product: CASSSDGRDSLKYSNQPQHF.

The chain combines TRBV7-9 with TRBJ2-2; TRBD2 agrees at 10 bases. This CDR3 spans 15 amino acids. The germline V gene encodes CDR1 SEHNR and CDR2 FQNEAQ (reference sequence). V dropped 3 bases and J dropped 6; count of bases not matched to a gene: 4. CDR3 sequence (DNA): TGTGCCAGCAGCTTCAGCGGGGGGGCCTCCGGGGAGCTGTTTTTT. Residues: CASSFSGGASGELFF. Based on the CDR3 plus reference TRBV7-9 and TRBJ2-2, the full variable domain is DTGVSQNPRHKITKRGQNVTFRCDPISEHNRLYWYRQTLGQGPEFLTYFQNEAQLEKSRLLSDRFSAERPKGSFSTLEIQRTEQGDSAMYLCASSFSGGASGELFFGEGSRLTVL.

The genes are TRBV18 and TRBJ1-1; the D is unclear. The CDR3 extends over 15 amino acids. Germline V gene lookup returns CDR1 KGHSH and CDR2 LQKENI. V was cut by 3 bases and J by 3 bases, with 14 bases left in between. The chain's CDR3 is CASSPPDNIYTEAFF. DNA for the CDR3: TGTGCCAGCTCACCCCCTGACAATATCTACACTGAAGCTTTCTTT.

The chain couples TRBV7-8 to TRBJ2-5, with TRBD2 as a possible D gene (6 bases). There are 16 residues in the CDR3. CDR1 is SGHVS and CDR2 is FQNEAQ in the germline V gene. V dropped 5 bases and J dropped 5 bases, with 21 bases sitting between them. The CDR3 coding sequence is TGTGCCAGCAGCCAAACTACTGGTAACGCGGGGGAGACCCAGTACTTC. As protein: CASSQTTGNAGETQYF. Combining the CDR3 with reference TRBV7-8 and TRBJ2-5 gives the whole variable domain GAGVSQSPRYKVAKRGQDVALRCDPISGHVSLFWYQQALGQGPEFLTYFQNEAQLDKSGLPSDRFFAERPEGSVSTLKIQRTQQEDSAVYLCASSQTTGNAGETQYFGPGTRLLVL.